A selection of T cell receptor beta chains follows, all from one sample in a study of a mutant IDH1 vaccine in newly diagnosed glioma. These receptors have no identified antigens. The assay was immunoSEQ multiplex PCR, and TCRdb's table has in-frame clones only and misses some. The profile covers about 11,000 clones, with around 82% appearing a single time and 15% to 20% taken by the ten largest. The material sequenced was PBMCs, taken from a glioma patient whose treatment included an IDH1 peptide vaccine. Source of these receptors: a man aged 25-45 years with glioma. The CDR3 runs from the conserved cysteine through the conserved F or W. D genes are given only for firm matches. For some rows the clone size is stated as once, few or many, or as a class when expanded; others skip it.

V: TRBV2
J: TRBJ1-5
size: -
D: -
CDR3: CASSGGRDQPQHF
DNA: TGTGCCAGCAGTGGAGGAAGGGATCAGCCCCAGCATTTT

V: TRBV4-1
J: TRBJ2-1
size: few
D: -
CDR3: CASSQGWAVGNNEQFF
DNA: TGCGCCAGCAGCCAAGGGTGGGCGGTCGGAAACAATGAGCAGTTCTTC

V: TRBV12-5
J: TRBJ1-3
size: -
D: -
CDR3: CASGLGVSGNTIYF
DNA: TGTGCTAGTGGTTTGGGAGTCTCTGGAAACACCATATATTTT

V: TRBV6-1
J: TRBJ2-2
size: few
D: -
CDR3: CASSDRGNTGELFF
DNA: TGTGCCAGCAGTGACAGGGGGAACACCGGGGAGCTGTTTTTT

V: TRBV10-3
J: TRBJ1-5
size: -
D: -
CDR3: CAIRDHNQPQHF
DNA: TGTGCCATCAGGGACCACAATCAGCCCCAGCATTTT

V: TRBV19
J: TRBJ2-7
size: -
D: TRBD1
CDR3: CASSPIGQGGSYEQYF
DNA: TGTGCCAGTAGTCCGATAGGACAGGGGGGCTCCTACGAGCAGTACTTC

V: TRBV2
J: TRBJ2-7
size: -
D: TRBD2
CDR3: CASSEYTSGYEQYF
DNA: TGTGCCAGCAGTGAATATACTAGCGGCTACGAGCAGTACTTC

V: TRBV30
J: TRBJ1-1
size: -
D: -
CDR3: CAWGNTEAFF
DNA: TGTGCCTGGGGGAACACTGAAGCTTTCTTT

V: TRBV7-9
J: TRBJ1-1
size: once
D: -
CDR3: CASSLVGETEAFF
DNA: TGTGCCAGCAGCCTAGTGGGGGAAACTGAAGCTTTCTTT

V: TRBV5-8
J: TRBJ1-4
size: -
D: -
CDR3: CASSLDGEKLFF
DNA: TGTGCCAGCAGCTTGGATGGTGAAAAACTGTTTTTT

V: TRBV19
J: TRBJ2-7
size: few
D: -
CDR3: CASSIVGGPDSYEQYF
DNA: TGTGCCAGTAGTATTGTTGGTGGACCTGACTCCTACGAGCAGTACTTC

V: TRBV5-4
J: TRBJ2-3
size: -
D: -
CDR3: CASSLTDRTDTQYF
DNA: TGTGCCAGCAGCTTGACGGACCGCACAGATACGCAGTATTTT

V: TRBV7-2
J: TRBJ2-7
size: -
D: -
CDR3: CASSLVVGGLYEQYF
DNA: TGTGCCAGCAGCTTAGTGGTCGGGGGCCTATACGAGCAGTACTTC

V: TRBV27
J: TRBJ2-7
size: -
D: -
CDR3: CASSLSSGVGYEQYF
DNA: TGTGCCAGCAGTTTATCTTCGGGAGTGGGCTACGAGCAGTACTTC

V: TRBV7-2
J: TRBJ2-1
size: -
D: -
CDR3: CASTLSPFLHEQFF
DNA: TGTGCCAGCACCCTCTCCCCTTTTCTGCATGAGCAGTTCTTC

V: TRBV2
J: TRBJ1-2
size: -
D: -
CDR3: CASSHDVLLQGSRDGYTF
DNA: TGTGCCAGCAGCCACGATGTCCTCCTTCAGGGAAGCCGGGATGGCTACACCTTC

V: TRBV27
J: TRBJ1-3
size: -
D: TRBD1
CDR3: CASSVTGAGNTIYF
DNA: TGTGCCAGCAGTGTGACAGGGGCTGGAAACACCATATATTTT

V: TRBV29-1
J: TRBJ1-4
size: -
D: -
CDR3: CSVLGTNEKLFF
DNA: TGCAGCGTTCTAGGGACTAATGAAAAACTGTTTTTT